Shown below are 20 T cell receptor beta chains from a single sample sequenced in a study of blood T cell repertoires in COVID-19. Assay used: immunoSEQ multiplex PCR; TCRdb lists only in-frame clones, some missing. The sample lists 150,000 to 200,000 clones; roughly 85% were seen once. Material for sequencing was peripheral blood. The receptors originated from a man between 50 and 59 years old with active or convalescent COVID-19.

V is TRBV7-9 and J is TRBJ2-7, with D possibly being TRBD1 (6 bases). Trimming left V 8 bases short and J 2 bases short, with 10 bases between. The CDR3 extends over 12 amino acids. Germline CDR1 reads SEHNR; CDR2 reads FQNEAQ (reference sequence). The CDR3 region has the DNA TGTGCCAGCCACGACAGGACCTACGAGCAGTACTTC. Protein: CASHDRTYEQYF.

The CDR3 sequence: CASMGGGNTIYF. The CDR3 DNA sequence: TGTGCCAGCATGGGAGGCGGAAACACCATATATTTT. This chain uses TRBV2 with TRBJ1-3; no clear D gene. The CDR3 spans 12 residues. V was shortened by 7 bases and J by 4 bases, with 8 bases between the two germline ends. Germline V gene sequence: CDR1 SNHLY, CDR2 FYNNEI. Full variable domain (rest looked up from reference TRBV2 and TRBJ1-3): EPEVTQTPSHQVTQMGQEVILRCVPISNHLYFYWYRQILGQKVEFLVSFYNNEISEKSEIFDDQFSVERPDGSNFTLKIRSTKLEDSAMYFCASMGGGNTIYFGEGSWLTVV.

The V and J genes are TRBV30 and TRBJ2-5; possible D gene TRBD2, 5 bases. This CDR3 is built from 13 residues. Trimming pared 1 base from V and 5 bases from J, leaving 11 bases between. The germline CDR1 and CDR2 sequences are GTSNPN and SVGIG (reference sequence). The CDR3 DNA follows: TGTGCCTGGAGTGCAGGTGGGAGTGAGACCCAGTACTTC. Translation: CAWSAGGSETQYF.

The chain links TRBV10-2 to TRBJ2-1; 8 nucleotides match TRBD2. V shed 6 bases, J shed 0 bases, and the junction held 4 bases outside the gene matches. This CDR3 has 15 residues. Germline V gene sequence: CDR1 WSHSY, CDR2 SAAADI. The CDR3 protein is CASRDSGSSYNEQFF. In DNA form, the CDR3 reads TGCGCCAGCAGGGACAGCGGGAGCTCCTACAATGAGCAGTTCTTC.

The chain recombines TRBV5-4 with TRBJ1-4, with a weak D call TRBD1 (6 bases). The CDR3 sequence is 17 residues long. V was clipped by 2 bases and J by 0 bases, with 14 bases between them. Germline assignment: CDR1 SGHNT and CDR2 YYREEE (reference sequence). Here the CDR3 DNA reads TGTGCCAGCAGCTTATACACAGGGATTGCAACTAATGAAAAACTGTTTTTT. Translated: CASSLYTGIATNEKLFF.

In DNA form, the CDR3 reads TGCGCCAGCAGCCAAGTAAGGGGAGTAACAGGGGGGTTGAGCTATGGCTACACCTTC. This sequence encodes CASSQVRGVTGGLSYGYTF. V and J are TRBV4-1 and TRBJ1-2; 8 bases fit TRBD1. Germline CDR1 and CDR2: MGHRA and YSYEKL. Trimming cost V 1 base and J 4 bases; bases outside gene matches: 17. This CDR3 is 19 amino acids long.

The rearrangement uses TRBV5-1 and TRBJ1-2, with unresolved D. Germline V CDR1 and CDR2: SGHRS, YFSETQ. Trimming took off 0 bases at V and 0 bases at J, with 6 bases between the two ends. The CDR3 spans 14 residues. The CDR3 here is CASSLDGSNYGYTF. As DNA, the CDR3 is TGCGCCAGCAGCTTGGACGGTTCTAACTATGGCTACACCTTC.

This clone was counted between two and nine times. The genes are TRBV3-1 (or the pseudogene TRBV3-2) and TRBJ2-3; D gene ambiguous. The CDR3 totals 15 residues. V was pared by 1 base and J by 2 bases, with 10 bases between. Germline V gene lookup returns CDR1 LGHDT and CDR2 YNNKEL (reference sequence). CDR3 coding DNA: TGTGCCAGCAGCCAAGGGTCAGTTTCCACAGATACGCAGTATTTT. The encoded protein is CASSQGSVSTDTQYF.

J is TRBJ2-5 and V is TRBV27, with D possibly matching TRBD1 (5 bases). The CDR3 contains 12 residues. Trimming removed 3 bases at V and 3 bases at J, with 5 bases between. Germline V CDR1 and CDR2: MNHEY, SMNVEV (reference sequence). CDR3 amino acids: CASSLDKETQYF. The CDR3 DNA follows: TGTGCCAGCAGTTTGGACAAAGAGACCCAGTACTTC.

The gene calls are TRBV11-1 and TRBJ2-5, with TRBD2 matching over 7 bases. V lost 7 bases, J lost 5 bases, and 7 bases stayed unmatched. CDR1 and CDR2 (germline): SGHAT, FQDESV (reference sequence). The CDR3 totals 13 residues. CDR3: CASTQRREETQYF. The CDR3 nucleotides are TGTGCCAGCACCCAGCGGCGGGAGGAGACCCAGTACTTC. Full variable domain (missing parts from reference TRBV11-1 and TRBJ2-5): EAEVAQSPRYKITEKSQAVAFWCDPISGHATLYWYRQILGQGPELLVQFQDESVVDDSQLPKDRFSAERLKGVDSTLKIQPAELGDSAMYLCASTQRREETQYFGPGTRLLVL.

This chain joins TRBV7-2 and TRBJ1-2; 12 nucleotides agree with TRBD1. The CDR3 length is 14 residues. The J segment lost 4 bases and the V segment lost 5 bases, leaving 2 bases of the junction unmatched. CDR1 is SGHTA and CDR2 is FQGNSA in the germline V gene. The CDR3: CASSKGQGAYGYTF. Written as DNA, the CDR3 is TGTGCCAGCAGCAAGGGACAGGGGGCCTATGGCTACACCTTC.

V gene TRBV19 combines with J gene TRBJ1-4; 9 nucleotides match TRBD1. This CDR3 has 14 residues. Germline CDR1 is LNHDA and CDR2 is SQIVND (reference sequence). J was trimmed by 8 bases and V by 3 bases; bases with no gene match: 4. CDR3 region: CASSIWTGEEKLFF. The CDR3 nucleotides read TGTGCCAGTAGTATCTGGACAGGGGAAGAAAAACTGTTTTTT.

A remark on this clone: This is likely a read error, given that the CDR3 carries no conserved phenylalanine or tryptophan at its end. Because the CDR3's place on the DNA is in doubt, the DNA is left out and the CDR3 is given as listed by TCRdb. V usage is TRBV4-2 and J usage is TRBJ2-7; the table's D gene call, TRBD2, was not cross checked with the DNA. A total of 12 residues make up the CDR3, ends included. CDR1 and CDR2 (germline): LGHNA, YNFKEQ. This CDR3 is CASSFIAGGDRS.

The chain has TRBV29-1 and TRBJ1-1; 9 positions match TRBD1. The germline V gene has CDR1 SQVTM and CDR2 ANQGSEA. Trimming took 8 bases from V and 5 from J; bases not matched to a gene: 6. The CDR3 totals 12 residues. The CDR3 loop reads CSSQGAGTEAFF. CDR3 coding DNA: TGCAGCTCACAGGGGGCGGGAACTGAAGCTTTCTTT.

To note about this clone: One junction end disagrees with the germline gene, perhaps due to a read error. The chain joins TRBV20-1 to TRBJ1-2; tentative D call: TRBD1 (5 bases). Germline V CDR1 and CDR2: DFQATT, SNEGSKA (reference sequence). CDR3 size: 11 residues. The CDR3: CSAKAGYVYTF. The DNA for the CDR3 is TGCAGTGCTAAGGCAGGGTATGTCTACACCTTC.

V and J are TRBV25-1 and TRBJ1-4; D gene unclear. The CDR3 runs 14 residues. V was clipped by 3 bases and J by 5 bases, with 10 bases between them. Germline CDR1 MGHDK, CDR2 SYGVNS. The CDR3 loop is CASSDRAVNEKLFF. The CDR3 bases are TGTGCCAGCAGTGATCGTGCGGTGAATGAAAAACTGTTTTTT.

The rearrangement joins TRBV5-6 to TRBJ2-3, with D perhaps TRBD1 (8 bases). Trimming cost V 0 bases and J 14 bases, with 13 bases left between them. Germline CDR1 reads SGHDT; CDR2 reads YYEEEE. This CDR3 is built from 12 residues. CDR3 in DNA: TGTGCCAGCAGCTTGGACAGGGGGGGCCGGTATTTT. This gives the protein CASSLDRGGRYF.

The V and J genes are TRBV24-1 and TRBJ2-2; perhaps TRBD2 as D (6 bases). The germline V gene encodes CDR1 KGHDR and CDR2 SFDVKD. Trimming stripped 9 bases from V and 5 bases from J, with 21 bases between. CDR3 length: 16 residues. In nucleotides, the CDR3 is TGTGCCACCCCGAGCAAGTCGGCAGGGAGGACCGGGGAGCTGTTTTTT. Its protein is CATPSKSAGRTGELFF.

V usage is TRBV6-1 and J usage is TRBJ2-5; TRBD2 agrees at 8 bases. The CDR3 is 18 amino acids. Trimming removed 0 bases from V and 2 bases from J; junction bases left unmatched: 11. Germline CDR1 is MNHNS and CDR2 is SASEGT. CDR3 in amino acids: CASSEAGMRLATQETQYF. The CDR3 DNA sequence: TGTGCCAGCAGTGAAGCCGGCATGCGACTAGCGACACAAGAGACCCAGTACTTC.

V usage is TRBV2 and J usage is TRBJ1-5; D is possibly TRBD1 (6 bases). This CDR3 has 15 amino acids. CDR1 SNHLY and CDR2 FYNNEI come from the germline V gene. V lost 7 bases and J 1 base, leaving 14 bases between the germline ends. The CDR3 loop reads CASNLGGTSNQPQHF. The CDR3 coding sequence is TGTGCCAGCAACCTAGGGGGAACAAGCAATCAGCCCCAGCATTTT.